This passage covers 3 T cell receptor beta chains from one sample sequenced in a study of technical replicates of blood from four donors. TCRdb's copy holds only in-frame clones and misses some; the assay was immunoSEQ multiplex PCR. The sample consists of more than 45,000 clones, roughly 91% of them appearing once. Material: PBMCs. The receptors here all came from a human donor in good health. Some clones in this sample may be carry-over from other donors' samples.

The V gene is TRBV5-6, the J gene TRBJ1-2; perhaps TRBD1 as D (6 bases). Germline V CDR1 and CDR2: SGHDT, YYEEEE. The V end lost 4 bases, the J end lost 1 base, and 11 bases lay between the germline ends. The CDR3 length is 14 residues. CDR3 DNA: TGTGCCAGCAGCCTGGCAGGGGTTAACTATGGCTACACCTTC. This gives the protein CASSLAGVNYGYTF.

The CDR3 DNA reads TGCGCCAGCAGCGCCGGGACACAAGGCAATCAGCCCCAGCATTTT. This gives the protein CASSAGTQGNQPQHF. The chain joins TRBV4-3 to TRBJ1-5, with D maybe TRBD1 (6 bases). This CDR3 is built from 15 residues. With 5 bases removed from V and 2 bases from J, the gap between germline ends came to 13 bases. In germline, CDR1 is LGHNA, CDR2 YSLEER.

The gene calls are TRBV14 and TRBJ2-1; 12 bases agree with TRBD2. Trimming took 4 bases from V and 7 from J; bases not matched to a gene: 5. Per the germline V gene, CDR1 is SGHDN and CDR2 is FVKESK. This CDR3 has 15 amino acids. The CDR3 protein is CASSPWTSGKNEQFF. CDR3 sequence (DNA): TGTGCCAGCAGCCCCTGGACTAGCGGGAAGAATGAGCAGTTCTTC.